These 14 T cell receptor beta chains came from one sample sequenced in a study of T cells in localized non-small cell lung cancer. The protocol was immunoSEQ multiplex PCR, while the TCRdb copy is restricted to in-frame clones and leaves out a portion. The sample gives about 59,000 clones, 90% to 95% of which show up once; just under 20% is in the top ten. Sequencing was performed on peripheral blood, taken before any cancer treatment. These receptors originate from a man aged 40 to 70 with stage I lung adenocarcinoma.

V is TRBV29-1 and J is TRBJ2-2; TRBD2 matches 7 bases. Germline-derived CDR1 and CDR2 are SQVTM and ANQGSEA. The J segment lost 1 base and the V segment lost 5 bases, leaving 7 bases of the junction unmatched. The CDR3 is 15 residues long. The CDR3 region is CSVIESSGNTGELFF. For the CDR3, the DNA is TGCAGCGTTATTGAGTCTAGCGGGAACACCGGGGAGCTGTTTTTT.

The gene calls are TRBV6-1 and TRBJ2-7; TRBD2 matches at 8 bases. This CDR3 is 13 amino acids long. CDR1 and CDR2 from the germline V gene are MNHNS and SASEGT. V lost 3 bases and J lost 7; bases outside the gene matches: 5. CDR3 sequence: CASSDREGWEQYF. The CDR3 coding sequence is TGTGCCAGCAGTGATCGGGAGGGGTGGGAGCAGTACTTC.

The chain joins TRBV5-4 to TRBJ2-7; 12 bases fit TRBD2. The CDR3 contains 15 residues. V gave up 2 bases and J gave up 3 bases; unmatched junction bases: 3. Germline loops: CDR1 SGHNT, CDR2 YYREEE (reference sequence). DNA of the CDR3: TGTGCCAGCAGCTTTTTGACTAGCGGGGGCTACGAGCAGTACTTC. It translates to CASSFLTSGGYEQYF.

The chain has TRBV7-9 and TRBJ2-1, with D maybe TRBD1 (6 bases). V lost 5 bases to trimming and J lost 10 bases, with 18 bases between them. The germline gives CDR1 SEHNR, CDR2 FQNEAQ (reference sequence). CDR3 size: 14 residues. CDR3: CASSTSRGVGEQFF. The CDR3 nucleotides read TGTGCCAGCAGCACATCCAGGGGAGTAGGAGAGCAGTTCTTC.

The rearrangement links TRBV15 to TRBJ1-5; 10 bases agree with TRBD1. V gave up 5 bases and J gave up 3 bases; unmatched junction bases: 4. The germline gives CDR1 LNHNV, CDR2 YYDKDF (reference sequence). The CDR3 is made up of 15 amino acids. This CDR3 is CATSGGTGVNQPQHF. The CDR3, as DNA: TGTGCCACCAGCGGCGGGACAGGGGTCAATCAGCCCCAGCATTTT.

The V and J genes are TRBV7-3 and TRBJ1-1; D perhaps matches TRBD1 (5 bases). This CDR3 is built from 12 residues. Trimming took off 5 bases at V and 6 bases at J, with 10 bases between the two ends. Germline CDR1 reads SGHTA; CDR2 reads FQGTGA. The DNA of the CDR3 is TGTGCCAGCAGCCCTGGGGGACCTGAAGCTTTCTTT. Amino acids: CASSPGGPEAFF.

The CDR3 bases are TGTGCCAGCAGCCCCGGGACAGTTCACACTGAAGCTTTCTTT. Its protein product is CASSPGTVHTEAFF. J is TRBJ1-1 and V is TRBV7-2, with TRBD1 matching over 7 bases. Unmatched junction bases numbered 6, after V lost 5 bases and J lost 3 bases. The V gene's germline CDR1 is SGHTA and CDR2 FQGNSA. The CDR3 loop spans 14 amino acids.

This clone was recorded once. This sequence joins TRBV27 and TRBJ2-4; a possible D gene is TRBD1 (6 bases). The germline V gene encodes CDR1 MNHEY and CDR2 SMNVEV (reference sequence). The CDR3 totals 15 residues. V gave up 5 bases and J gave up 3 bases, with 14 bases separating them. The DNA for the CDR3 is TGTGCCAGCAGTGAACTGCAGGGGTTCAAAAACATTCAGTACTTC. It translates to CASSELQGFKNIQYF.

The chain couples TRBV14 to TRBJ2-3; no firm D call. V was trimmed by 4 bases and J by 0 bases, leaving 14 bases between them. The germline V gene has CDR1 SGHDN and CDR2 FVKESK. The CDR3 has 16 residues. CDR3 region: CASSPLYTSSTDTQYF. CDR3 nucleotide sequence: TGTGCCAGCAGCCCCCTGTACACCTCTAGCACAGATACGCAGTATTTT.

The J gene is TRBJ2-5, the V gene TRBV14, with 9 positions matching TRBD2. CDR1 is SGHDN and CDR2 is FVKESK in the germline V gene. The CDR3 is 14 amino acids. After removal of 3 bases from V and 5 bases from J, the junction contained 4 bases not matched to a gene. This chain's CDR3 is CASSQLAGRETQYF. The CDR3 coding sequence is TGTGCCAGCAGCCAGCTAGCGGGAAGGGAGACCCAGTACTTC.

This chain uses TRBV6-4 with TRBJ1-2; D unclear. This CDR3 is 13 amino acids long. Trimming shortened V by 0 bases and J by 7 bases, and 9 bases separated the two germline ends. CDR1 MRHNA and CDR2 SNTAGT come from the germline V gene. Written as DNA, the CDR3 is TGTGCCAGCAGTGACTCAGGGCTAGGTGGCTACACCTTC. Protein sequence: CASSDSGLGGYTF.

J is TRBJ2-2 and V is TRBV6-5; D gene uncertain. The CDR3 length is 15 residues. Germline CDR1 and CDR2: MNHEY and SVGAGI. Between the trimmed V and J ends, which lost 0 bases and 4 bases, there was a span of 9 bases. The CDR3 DNA follows: TGTGCCAGCAGTTACTCGAGCCGTTTCACCGGGGAGCTGTTTTTT. Encoded protein: CASSYSSRFTGELFF.

V gene TRBV2 combines with J gene TRBJ2-5; TRBD1 aligns across 10 bases. The J call is uncertain, as TRBJ2-7 better fits the DNA end. CDR3 length equals 16 residues. Germline CDR1 and CDR2: SNHLY and FYNNEI. CDR3 nucleotide sequence: TGTGCCAGCAGTGAACCCGACAGGGGGCGACCCTACGAGCAGTACTTC. This gives the protein CASSEPDRGRPYEQYF.

The J gene is TRBJ2-3, the V gene TRBV4-1; the D is unclear. Trimming cost V 1 base and J 1 base, with 12 bases left between them. Per the germline V gene, CDR1 is MGHRA and CDR2 is YSYEKL. CDR3 length: 16 residues. CDR3 bases: TGCGCCAGCAGCCAAGTGTATGCTGGAGGCACAGATACGCAGTATTTT. Its translation: CASSQVYAGGTDTQYF.